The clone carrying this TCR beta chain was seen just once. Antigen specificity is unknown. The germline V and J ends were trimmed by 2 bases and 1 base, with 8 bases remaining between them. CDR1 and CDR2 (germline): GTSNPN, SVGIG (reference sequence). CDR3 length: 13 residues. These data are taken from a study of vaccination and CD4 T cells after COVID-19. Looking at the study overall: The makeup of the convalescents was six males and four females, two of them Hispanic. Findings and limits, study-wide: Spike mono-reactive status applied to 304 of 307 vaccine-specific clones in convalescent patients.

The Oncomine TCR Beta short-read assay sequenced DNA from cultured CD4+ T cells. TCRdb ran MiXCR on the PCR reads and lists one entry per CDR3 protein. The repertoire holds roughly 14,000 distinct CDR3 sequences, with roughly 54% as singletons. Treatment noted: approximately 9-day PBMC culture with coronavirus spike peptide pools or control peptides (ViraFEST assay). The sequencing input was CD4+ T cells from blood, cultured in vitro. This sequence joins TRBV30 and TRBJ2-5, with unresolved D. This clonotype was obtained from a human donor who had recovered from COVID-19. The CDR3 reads CAWSRASQETQYF. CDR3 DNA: TGTGCCTGGAGTAGGGCCAGCCAAGAGACCCAGTACTTC.